This TCR beta chain was identified in a study of blood T cell repertoires in COVID-19. The data were produced by immunoSEQ multiplex PCR, yet TCRdb's version contains in-frame clones alone and is incomplete. The sample shows roughly 130,000 clones, roughly 80% of them seen only once. Germline V gives CDR1 MRHNA, CDR2 SNTAGT. With 4 bases removed from V and 4 bases from J, the gap between germline ends came to 10 bases. The CDR3 runs 13 residues. The V call is TRBV6-4, the J call TRBJ1-2; D possibly corresponds to TRBD1 (6 bases). This clonotype was sampled from a woman aged 45 to 65 with acute or convalescent COVID-19. Sequenced: peripheral blood. CDR3 coding DNA: TGTGCCAGCAGTGCACAGGGTAGCTATGGCTACACCTTC. It codes for CASSAQGSYGYTF.